The entry that follows covers one T cell receptor beta chain sequence. Its antigen is unknown. With UMI labels, 5' RACE was used to prepare the TRB cDNA libraries. TCRdb reprocessed the 5' RACE reads and keeps a single row for each CDR3 protein, giving no DNA. Its listing shows roughly 61,000 distinct CDR3 sequences. This sample was taken from a study of CXCR3-negative and CXCR3-positive naive CD8 T cells. The germline CDR1 and CDR2 sequences are DFQATT and SNEGSKA (reference sequence). The CDR3 loop spans 12 amino acids. Notes on the study in general: Against CXCR3-negative naive cells, CXCR3-positive naive cells showed more hydrophobic TRB CDR3s.

The source of this sequence is a human donor in good health. Some clones in this sample may be carry-over from other donors' samples. Specimen: naive CXCR3+ CD8+ T cells from blood. Noted subset: CD45RO-CCR7+CD27+CD95- naive CD8+ T cells expressing CXCR3 (TNR3+). The V and J genes are TRBV20-1 and TRBJ1-1; with no DNA, the TCRdb D assignment of TRBD1 cannot be verified. CDR3 sequence reads: CSARGQRPGAFF.